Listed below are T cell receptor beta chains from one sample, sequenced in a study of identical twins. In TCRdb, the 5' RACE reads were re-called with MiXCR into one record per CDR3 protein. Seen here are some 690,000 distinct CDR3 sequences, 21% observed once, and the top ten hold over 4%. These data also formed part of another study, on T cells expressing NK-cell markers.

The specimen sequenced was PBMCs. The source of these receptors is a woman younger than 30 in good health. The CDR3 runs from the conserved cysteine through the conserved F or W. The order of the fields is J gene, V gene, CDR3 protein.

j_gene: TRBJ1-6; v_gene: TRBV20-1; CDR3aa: CSARVAGIGNSPLHF
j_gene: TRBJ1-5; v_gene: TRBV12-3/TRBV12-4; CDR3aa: CASRSQGEVDQPQHF
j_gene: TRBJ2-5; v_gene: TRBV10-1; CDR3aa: CASSEGGTETQYF
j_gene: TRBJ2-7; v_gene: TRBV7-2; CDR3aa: CASSPVVGGPYEQYF
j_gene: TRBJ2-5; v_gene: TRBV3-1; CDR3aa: CASSRWRESQETQYF
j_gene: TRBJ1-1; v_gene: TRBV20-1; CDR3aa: CSARKGATNTEAFF
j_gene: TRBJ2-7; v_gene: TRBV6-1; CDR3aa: CASTPLGAKGEQYF
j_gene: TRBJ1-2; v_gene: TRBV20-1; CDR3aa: CSAIGVYGYTF
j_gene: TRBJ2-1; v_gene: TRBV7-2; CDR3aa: CASSLARSGRSSYNEQFF
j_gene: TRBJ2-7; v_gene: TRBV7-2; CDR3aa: CASSLGPAGTYYEQYF
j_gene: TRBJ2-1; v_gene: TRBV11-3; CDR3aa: CASSPAGRDYLYEQFF
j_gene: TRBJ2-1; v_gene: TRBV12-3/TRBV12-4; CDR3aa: CASSLAIYNEQFF
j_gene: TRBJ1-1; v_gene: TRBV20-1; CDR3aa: CSARVQRTEAFF
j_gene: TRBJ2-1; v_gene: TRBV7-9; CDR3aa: CASSSSPSGSNNEQFF
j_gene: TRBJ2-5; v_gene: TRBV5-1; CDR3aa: CASGTDRRETQYF
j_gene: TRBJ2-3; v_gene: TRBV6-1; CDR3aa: CASSNVQGATDTQYF
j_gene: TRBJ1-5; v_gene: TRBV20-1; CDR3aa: CSARVGVGQPQHF
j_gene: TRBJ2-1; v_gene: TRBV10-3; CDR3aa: CAISELVRDEQFF
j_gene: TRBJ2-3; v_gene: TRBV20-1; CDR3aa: CSARTGFKADTQYF
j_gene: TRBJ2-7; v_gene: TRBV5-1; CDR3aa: CASSPLGQGVHEQYF
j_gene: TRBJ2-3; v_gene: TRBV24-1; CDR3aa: CCSPSAGTELSTDTQYF
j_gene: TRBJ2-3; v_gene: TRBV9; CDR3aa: CASSVQASPDTQYF